The 18 T cell receptor beta chains in this list originate from one sample, sequenced in a study of OX40 agonist ivuxolimab in advanced cancers. The repertoire was sequenced with immunoSEQ multiplex PCR; TCRdb's copy has only in-frame clones and lacks some. The sample gives 77,000 or so clones, around 91% of which show up once; about 1.7% is in the top ten. Sequencing used CD4+ or CD8+ T cells sorted from blood, obtained in a trial of the OX40 agonist ivuxolimab. Receptor source: an adult with an advanced solid tumor such as melanoma, head and neck, liver or kidney cancer.

The chain employs TRBV19 and TRBJ2-7; D not resolved. V lost 0 bases, J lost 3 bases, and 9 bases lay in between. Germline lookup yields CDR1 LNHDA and CDR2 SQIVND (reference sequence). CDR3 length: 14 residues. CDR3 bases: TGTGCCAGTAGTATAGAATTATGGATCTACGAGCAGTACTTC. It encodes CASSIELWIYEQYF.

A single count supports this clone. J is TRBJ2-7 and V is TRBV27; D gene uncertain. Per the germline V gene, CDR1 is MNHEY and CDR2 is SMNVEV (reference sequence). The length of the CDR3 is 13 residues. V dropped 7 bases and J dropped 5 bases, with 15 bases sitting between them. In nucleotides, the CDR3 is TGTGCCAGCACCTATCCACCCCCCCACGAGCAGTACTTC. Amino acid sequence: CASTYPPPHEQYF.

The J gene is TRBJ2-7, the V gene TRBV27, with unresolved D. This CDR3 contains 14 residues. Per the germline V gene, CDR1 is MNHEY and CDR2 is SMNVEV (reference sequence). The germline V and J ends were trimmed by 2 bases and 6 bases, with 14 bases remaining between them. DNA of the CDR3: TGTGCCAGCAGTTTACGAACCCTTAATTCCGAGCAGTACTTC. Amino acids: CASSLRTLNSEQYF.

The gene calls are TRBV27 and TRBJ2-5; D is perhaps TRBD2 (6 bases). This CDR3 contains 14 residues. CDR1 is MNHEY and CDR2 is SMNVEV in the germline V gene (reference sequence). The V end lost 6 bases, the J end lost 3 bases, and 14 bases lay between the germline ends. CDR3 residues: CASRYGGSEETQYF. CDR3 sequence (DNA): TGTGCCAGCAGATACGGGGGAAGTGAAGAGACCCAGTACTTC.

The V and J genes are TRBV6-1 and TRBJ2-7; tentatively, D is TRBD1 (5 bases). This CDR3 region has 13 residues. Germline-derived CDR1 and CDR2 are MNHNS and SASEGT. The ends were cut back, 5 bases at V and 3 bases at J, with 11 bases in the middle. CDR3 protein: CASSSHRSYEQYF. CDR3 sequence (DNA): TGTGCCAGCAGTTCCCACAGGAGCTACGAGCAGTACTTC.

This clone was recorded once. The V call is TRBV6-5, the J call TRBJ2-7; D perhaps matches TRBD2 (5 bases). Germline V gives CDR1 MNHEY, CDR2 SVGAGI. Trimming stripped 0 bases from V and 1 base from J, with 10 bases between. The CDR3 spans 15 residues. DNA of the CDR3: TGTGCCAGCAGTTACTCGAGGGCGGGTTCCTACGAGCAGTACTTC. Translated: CASSYSRAGSYEQYF.

V is TRBV28 and J is TRBJ1-2, with TRBD1 matching over 9 bases. Germline V lookup: CDR1 MDHEN, CDR2 SYDVKM. This CDR3 spans 15 amino acids. The V and J ends lost 5 bases and 8 bases, in that order; junction bases with no gene match: 12. The CDR3 is CASSPTGGAFGGYTF. CDR3 in DNA: TGTGCCAGCAGTCCCACAGGGGGCGCGTTTGGGGGCTACACCTTC.

This chain links TRBV9 with TRBJ2-3; D not certain. Germline loops: CDR1 SGDLS, CDR2 YYNGEE. V shed 0 bases and J shed 2 bases, with 10 bases lying between them. The CDR3 length is 15 residues. This CDR3 reads CASSVGPTSTDTQYF. The CDR3 coding sequence is TGTGCCAGCAGCGTAGGTCCCACATCCACAGATACGCAGTATTTT.

The V gene is TRBV5-4, the J gene TRBJ2-1; D is unclear. The CDR3 extends over 13 amino acids. V was cut by 4 bases and J by 6 bases, with 11 bases left in between. The V gene's germline CDR1 is SGHNT and CDR2 YYREEE (reference sequence). Here the CDR3 reads CASSPGGLNEQFF. CDR3 in DNA: TGTGCCAGCAGCCCCGGTGGCCTCAATGAGCAGTTCTTC.

This clone was seen a single time. The chain couples TRBV5-1 to TRBJ2-3, with a possible D match to TRBD1 (6 bases). The CDR3 consists of 15 residues. Germline CDR1 reads SGHRS; CDR2 reads YFSETQ. The V end was cut by 1 base, the J end by 2 bases, with 11 bases between. The CDR3 sequence: CASSLWGTPTDTQYF. The DNA for the CDR3 is TGCGCCAGCAGCTTGTGGGGGACACCCACAGATACGCAGTATTTT. The variable domain in full, completed from reference TRBV5-1 and TRBJ2-3, reads KAGVTQTPRYLIKTRGQQVTLSCSPISGHRSVSWYQQTPGQGLQFLFEYFSETQRNKGNFPGRFSGRQFSNSRSEMNVSTLELGDSALYLCASSLWGTPTDTQYFGPGTRLTVL.

This clone is a singleton in its sample. This chain uses TRBV28 with TRBJ1-3; D remains unclear. CDR1 and CDR2 (germline): MDHEN, SYDVKM. Trimming stripped 2 bases from V and 6 bases from J, with 8 bases between. This CDR3 region has 13 residues. The CDR3 loop is CASSLGVVNTIYF. The CDR3 nucleotides read TGTGCCAGCAGTTTAGGGGTTGTAAACACCATATATTTT.

This clone was detected a few times. The chain combines TRBV5-4 with TRBJ1-1, with TRBD1 as a possible D gene (5 bases). V was shortened by 2 bases and J by 1 base, with 9 bases between the two germline ends. The CDR3 has 14 residues. Per germline, CDR1 SGHNT and CDR2 YYREEE (reference sequence). The CDR3 reads CASSLGARNTEAFF. Here the CDR3 DNA reads TGTGCCAGCAGCTTAGGGGCGCGGAACACTGAAGCTTTCTTT.

The CDR3: CASSLTGTNQPQHF. In nucleotides, the CDR3 is TGTGCCAGCAGTCTGACAGGGACCAATCAGCCCCAGCATTTT. The chain employs TRBV28 and TRBJ1-5, with 7 bases matching TRBD1. Germline lookup yields CDR1 MDHEN and CDR2 SYDVKM. Unmatched junction bases numbered 4, after V lost 5 bases and J lost 3 bases. This CDR3 comprises 14 residues.

The chain links TRBV4-1 to TRBJ1-2; TRBD1 matches 10 bases. J gave up 5 bases and V 4 bases, and 7 bases lay outside the gene matches. Germline CDR1 MGHRA, CDR2 YSYEKL. There are 15 residues in the CDR3. The CDR3 nucleotides are TGCGCCAGCAGCCGGGACAGGGGTGTACGGTATGGCTACACCTTC. Amino acid sequence: CASSRDRGVRYGYTF.

The chain joins TRBV6-5 to TRBJ1-2; the match to TRBD1 covers 10 bases. V lost 2 bases, J lost 4 bases, and 7 bases stayed unmatched. The germline gives CDR1 MNHEY, CDR2 SVGAGI. The CDR3 has 16 residues. The CDR3 protein is CASSYTRTGGGYGYTF. CDR3 coding DNA: TGTGCCAGCAGTTACACCCGGACAGGGGGAGGCTATGGCTACACCTTC.

The rearrangement links TRBV6-5 to TRBJ2-7, with 8 bases matching TRBD1. The trim removed 6 bases at V and 7 bases at J, leaving 14 bases unmatched. CDR3 length: 15 residues. Germline V gives CDR1 MNHEY, CDR2 SVGAGI. In DNA form, the CDR3 reads TGTGCCAGCAGATTACTCCCCAGGGGGCGACGGGAGCAGTACTTC. Residues: CASRLLPRGRREQYF.

This chain uses TRBV30 with TRBJ2-1; 8 positions match TRBD2. J gave up 5 bases and V 8 bases, and 8 bases lay outside the gene matches. CDR1 is GTSNPN and CDR2 is SVGIG in the germline V gene (reference sequence). The CDR3 has 13 amino acids. In DNA form, the CDR3 reads TGTGCCCGAGGGCGGGGGGAGAACAATGAGCAGTTCTTC. Protein product: CARGRGENNEQFF. Based on the CDR3 plus reference TRBV30 and TRBJ2-1, the full variable domain is SQTIHQWPATLVQPVGSPLSLECTVEGTSNPNLYWYRQAAGRGLQLLFYSVGIGQISSEVPQNLSASRPQDRQFILSSKKLLLSDSGFYLCARGRGENNEQFFGPGTRLTVL.

The genes are TRBV4-1 and TRBJ1-2; TRBD1 aligns across 8 bases. This CDR3 has 15 amino acids. After removal of 5 bases from V and 7 bases from J, the junction contained 12 bases not matched to a gene. The germline gives CDR1 MGHRA, CDR2 YSYEKL. The CDR3 DNA reads TGCGCCAGCAGCACCGGACAGGGAGATTGGGGTGGCTACACCTTC. This codes for CASSTGQGDWGGYTF.